This T cell receptor beta chain came from a study of blood T cell repertoires in COVID-19. Study-level information: The samples span acute and convalescent COVID-19 from the United States, Italy and Spain. From T cells, B-cell-depleted T cells, or PBMCs came the material, which was cDNA or gDNA.

Participants had their cohort set by participant-reported clinical history. The authors' processing: Nucleated cell number was recorded as an estimate derived from reference gene primer amplification. This table comes from immunoSEQ multiplex PCR, and its TCRdb copy is limited to in-frame clones, with some not included. V and J calls plus clone size are reproduced from that table; the DNA served to infer D and trimming. This table has fewer than 200,000 clones, about 85% appearing once. The CDR3 spans 15 residues. Germline CDR1 KGHSH, CDR2 LQKENI. With 5 bases removed from V and 3 bases from J, the gap between germline ends came to 16 bases.

Sequenced input: PBMCs or T cells enriched from blood (not recorded which). This chain connects TRBV18 to TRBJ1-1, with D possibly being TRBD1 (5 bases). This TCR was recovered from a woman between 35 and 50 years old with acute COVID-19. The CDR3 reads CASSSTLATDTEAFF. In nucleotides, the CDR3 is TGTGCCAGCTCATCCACACTCGCGACAGACACTGAAGCTTTCTTT.